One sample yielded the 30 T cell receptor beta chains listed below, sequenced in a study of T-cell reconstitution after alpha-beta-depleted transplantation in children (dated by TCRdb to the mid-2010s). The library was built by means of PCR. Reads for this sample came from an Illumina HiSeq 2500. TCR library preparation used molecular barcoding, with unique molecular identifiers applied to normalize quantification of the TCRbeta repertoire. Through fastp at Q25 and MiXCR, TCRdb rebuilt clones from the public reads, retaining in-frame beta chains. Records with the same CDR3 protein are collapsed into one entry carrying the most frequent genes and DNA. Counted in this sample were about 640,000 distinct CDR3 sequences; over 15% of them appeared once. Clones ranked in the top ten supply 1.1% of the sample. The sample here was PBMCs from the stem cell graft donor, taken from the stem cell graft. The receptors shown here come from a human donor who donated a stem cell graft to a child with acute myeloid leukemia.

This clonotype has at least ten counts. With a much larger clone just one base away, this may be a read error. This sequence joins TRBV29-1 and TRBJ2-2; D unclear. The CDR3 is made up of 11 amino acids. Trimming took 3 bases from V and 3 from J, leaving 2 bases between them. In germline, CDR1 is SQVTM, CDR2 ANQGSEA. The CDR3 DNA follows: TGCAGCGTTGAGGACACCGGGGAGCTGTTTTTT. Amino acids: CSVEDTGELFF.

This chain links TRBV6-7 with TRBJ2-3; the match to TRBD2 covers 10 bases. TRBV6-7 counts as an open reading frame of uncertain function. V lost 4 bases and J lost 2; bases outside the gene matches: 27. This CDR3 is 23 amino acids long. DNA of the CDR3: TGTGCCAGCAGTTCCGAAAGGTACCGGGATGGTAGCGGGGGGCCTGACTTCACAGATACGCAGTATTTT. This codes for CASSSERYRDGSGGPDFTDTQYF.

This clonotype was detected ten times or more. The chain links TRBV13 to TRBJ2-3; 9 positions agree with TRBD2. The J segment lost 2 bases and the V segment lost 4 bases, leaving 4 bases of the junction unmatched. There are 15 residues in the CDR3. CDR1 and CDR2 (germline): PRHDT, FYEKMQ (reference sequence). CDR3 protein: CASSSGTSNTDTQYF. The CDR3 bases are TGTGCCAGCAGCTCGGGGACTAGCAACACAGATACGCAGTATTTT.

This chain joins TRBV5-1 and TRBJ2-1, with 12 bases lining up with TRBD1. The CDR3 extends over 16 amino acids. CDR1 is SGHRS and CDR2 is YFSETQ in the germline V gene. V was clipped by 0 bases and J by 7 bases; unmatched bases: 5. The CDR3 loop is CASSLEGQGAPNEQFF. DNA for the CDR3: TGCGCCAGCAGCTTGGAGGGACAGGGGGCGCCTAATGAGCAGTTCTTC.

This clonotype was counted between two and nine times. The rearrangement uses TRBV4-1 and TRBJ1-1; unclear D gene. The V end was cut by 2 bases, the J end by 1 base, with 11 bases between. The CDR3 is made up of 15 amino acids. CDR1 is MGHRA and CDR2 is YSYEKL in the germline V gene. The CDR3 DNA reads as TGCGCCAGCAGCCAATTCTTGGCAACGAACACTGAAGCTTTCTTT. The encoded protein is CASSQFLATNTEAFF.

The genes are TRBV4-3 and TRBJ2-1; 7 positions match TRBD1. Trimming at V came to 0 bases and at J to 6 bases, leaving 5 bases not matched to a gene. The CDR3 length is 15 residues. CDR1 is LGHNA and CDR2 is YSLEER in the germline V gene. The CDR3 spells CASSQDRGFSNEQFF. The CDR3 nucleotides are TGCGCCAGCAGCCAAGACAGGGGGTTTTCCAATGAGCAGTTCTTC.

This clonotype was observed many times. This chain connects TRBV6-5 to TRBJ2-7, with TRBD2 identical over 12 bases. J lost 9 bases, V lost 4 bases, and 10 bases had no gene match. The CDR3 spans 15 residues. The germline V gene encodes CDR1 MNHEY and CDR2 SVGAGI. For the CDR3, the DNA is TGTGCCAGCAGTTCCGCGACTAGCGGGGGTGTGGTGCAGTACGTC. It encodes CASSSATSGGVVQYV.

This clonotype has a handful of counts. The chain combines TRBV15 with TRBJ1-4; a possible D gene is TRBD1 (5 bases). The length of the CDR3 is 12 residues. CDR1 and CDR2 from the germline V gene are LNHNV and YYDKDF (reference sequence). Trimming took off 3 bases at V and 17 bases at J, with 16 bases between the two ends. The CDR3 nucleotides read TGTGCCACCAGCAGCGGGGACCCTCCAACCTTTTTT. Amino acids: CATSSGDPPTFF.

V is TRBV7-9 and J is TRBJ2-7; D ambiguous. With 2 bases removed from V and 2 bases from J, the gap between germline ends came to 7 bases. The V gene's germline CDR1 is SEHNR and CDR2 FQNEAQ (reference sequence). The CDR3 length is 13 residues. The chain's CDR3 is CASSLTSTYEQYV. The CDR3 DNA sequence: TGTGCCAGCAGCTTAACCAGTACCTACGAGCAGTACGTC.

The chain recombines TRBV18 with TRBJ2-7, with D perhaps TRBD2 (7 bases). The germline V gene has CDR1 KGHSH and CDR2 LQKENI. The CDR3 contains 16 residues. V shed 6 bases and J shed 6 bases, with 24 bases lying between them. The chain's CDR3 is CASSVARGARNSEQYV. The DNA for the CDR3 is TGTGCCAGCTCCGTTGCCCGGGGGGCGCGAAACTCCGAGCAGTACGTC.

The CDR3 here is CASSPDGVRGYTF. CDR3 sequence (DNA): TGTGCCAGCAGCCCCGACGGGGTTAGGGGCTACACCTTC. The chain combines TRBV7-9 with TRBJ1-2; no definite D call. The CDR3 length is 13 residues. Trimming took off 5 bases at V and 8 bases at J, with 15 bases between the two ends. Germline CDR1 SEHNR, CDR2 FQNEAQ (reference sequence).

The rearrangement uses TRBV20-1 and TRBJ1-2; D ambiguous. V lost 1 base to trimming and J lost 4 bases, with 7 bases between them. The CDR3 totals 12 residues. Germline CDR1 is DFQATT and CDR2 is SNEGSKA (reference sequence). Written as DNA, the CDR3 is TGCAGTGCTAGAGGGGAGCTCTATGGCTACACCTTC. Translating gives CSARGELYGYTF.

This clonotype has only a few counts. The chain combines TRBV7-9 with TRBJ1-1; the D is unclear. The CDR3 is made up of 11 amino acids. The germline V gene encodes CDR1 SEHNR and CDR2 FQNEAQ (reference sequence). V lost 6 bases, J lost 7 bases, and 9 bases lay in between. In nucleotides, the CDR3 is TGTGCCAGCAGTCTCAATGATGAAGCTTTCTTT. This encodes CASSLNDEAFF.

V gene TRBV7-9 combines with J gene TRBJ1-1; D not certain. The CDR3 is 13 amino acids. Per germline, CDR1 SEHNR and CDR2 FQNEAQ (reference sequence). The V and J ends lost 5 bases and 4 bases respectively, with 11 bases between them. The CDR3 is CASSQPFRTEAFF. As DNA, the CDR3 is TGTGCCAGCAGCCAACCTTTCCGCACTGAAGCTTTCTTT.

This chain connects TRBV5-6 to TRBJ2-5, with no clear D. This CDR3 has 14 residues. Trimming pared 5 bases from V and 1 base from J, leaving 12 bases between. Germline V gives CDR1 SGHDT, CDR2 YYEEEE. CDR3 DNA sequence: TGTGCCAGCAGTTTCTCAGGTCTCCAAGAGACCCAGTACTTC. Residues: CASSFSGLQETQYF.

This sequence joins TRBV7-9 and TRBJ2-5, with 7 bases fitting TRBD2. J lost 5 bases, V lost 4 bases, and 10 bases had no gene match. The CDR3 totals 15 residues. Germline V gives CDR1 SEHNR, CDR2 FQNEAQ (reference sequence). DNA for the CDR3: TGTGCCAGCAGCTCCCAGCGGGGTCGGGGGGAGACCCAGTACTTC. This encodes CASSSQRGRGETQYF.

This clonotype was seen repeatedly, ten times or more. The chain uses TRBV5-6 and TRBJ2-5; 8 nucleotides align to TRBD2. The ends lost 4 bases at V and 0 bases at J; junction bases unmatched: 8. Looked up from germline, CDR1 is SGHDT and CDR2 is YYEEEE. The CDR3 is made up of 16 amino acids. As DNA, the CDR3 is TGTGCCAGCAGCCCTATTCTGGGACTAGACCAAGAGACCCAGTACTTC. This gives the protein CASSPILGLDQETQYF. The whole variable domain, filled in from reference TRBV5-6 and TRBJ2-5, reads DAGVTQSPTHLIKTRGQQVTLRCSPKSGHDTVSWYQQALGQGPQFIFQYYEEEERQRGNFPDRFSGHQFPNYSSELNVNALLLGDSALYLCASSPILGLDQETQYFGPGTRLLVL.

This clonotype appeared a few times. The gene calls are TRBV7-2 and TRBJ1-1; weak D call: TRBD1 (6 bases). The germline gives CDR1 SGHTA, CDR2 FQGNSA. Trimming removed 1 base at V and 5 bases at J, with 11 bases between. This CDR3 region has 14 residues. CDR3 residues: CASSLGTVRTEAFF. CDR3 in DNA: TGTGCCAGCAGCTTAGGGACAGTAAGGACTGAAGCTTTCTTT.

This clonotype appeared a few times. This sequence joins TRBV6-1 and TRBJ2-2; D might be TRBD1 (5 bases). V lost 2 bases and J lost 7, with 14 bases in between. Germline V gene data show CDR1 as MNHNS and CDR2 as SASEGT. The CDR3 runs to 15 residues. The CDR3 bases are TGTGCCAGCAGTGAATCCCCCAGGGCTATCGGGGAGCTGTTTTTT. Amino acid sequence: CASSESPRAIGELFF.

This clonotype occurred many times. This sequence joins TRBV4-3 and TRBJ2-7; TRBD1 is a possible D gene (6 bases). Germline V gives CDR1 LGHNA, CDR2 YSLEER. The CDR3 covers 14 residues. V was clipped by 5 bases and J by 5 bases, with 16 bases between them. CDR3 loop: CASSSGRGRDEQYF. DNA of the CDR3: TGCGCCAGCAGCAGCGGCAGGGGAAGGGACGAGCAGTACTTC.

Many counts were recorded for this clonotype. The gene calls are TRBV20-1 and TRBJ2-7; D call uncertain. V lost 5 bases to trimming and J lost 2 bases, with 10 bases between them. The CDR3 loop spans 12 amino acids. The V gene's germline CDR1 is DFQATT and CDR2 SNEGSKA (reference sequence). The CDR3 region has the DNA TGCAGTGCTGTTTTTGGCACCTACGAGCAGTACTTC. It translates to CSAVFGTYEQYF.

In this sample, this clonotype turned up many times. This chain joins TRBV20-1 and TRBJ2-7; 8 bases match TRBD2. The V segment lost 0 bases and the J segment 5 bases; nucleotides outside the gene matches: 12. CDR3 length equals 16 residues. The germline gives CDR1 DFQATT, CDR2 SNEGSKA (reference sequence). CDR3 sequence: CSARDFSGTSTHEQYF. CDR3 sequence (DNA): TGCAGTGCTAGAGATTTTTCTGGGACTAGTACCCACGAGCAGTACTTC.

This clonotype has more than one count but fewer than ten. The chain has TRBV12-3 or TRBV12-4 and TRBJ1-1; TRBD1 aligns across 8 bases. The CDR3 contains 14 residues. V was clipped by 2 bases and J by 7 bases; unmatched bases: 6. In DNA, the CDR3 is TGTGCCAGCAGTTTACAGGGACAGGCCAATGAAGCTTTCTTT. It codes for CASSLQGQANEAFF.

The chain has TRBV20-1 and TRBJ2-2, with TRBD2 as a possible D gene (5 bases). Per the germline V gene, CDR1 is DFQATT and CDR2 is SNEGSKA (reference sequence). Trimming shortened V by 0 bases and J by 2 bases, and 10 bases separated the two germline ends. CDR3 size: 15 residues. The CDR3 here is CSARESGVNTGELFF. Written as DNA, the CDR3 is TGCAGTGCTAGAGAAAGCGGAGTTAACACCGGGGAGCTGTTTTTT.

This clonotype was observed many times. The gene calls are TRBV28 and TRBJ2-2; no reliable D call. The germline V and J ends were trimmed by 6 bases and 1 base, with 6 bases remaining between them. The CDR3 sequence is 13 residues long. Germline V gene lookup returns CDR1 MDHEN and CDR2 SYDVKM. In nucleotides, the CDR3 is TGTGCCAGCAGGCCCTGGAACACCGGGGAGCTGTTTTTT. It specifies CASRPWNTGELFF.

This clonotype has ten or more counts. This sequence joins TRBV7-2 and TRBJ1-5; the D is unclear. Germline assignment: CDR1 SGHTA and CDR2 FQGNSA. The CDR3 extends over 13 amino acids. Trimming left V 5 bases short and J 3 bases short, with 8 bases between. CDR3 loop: CASSTGVNQPQHF. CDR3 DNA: TGTGCCAGCAGCACTGGGGTCAATCAGCCCCAGCATTTT.

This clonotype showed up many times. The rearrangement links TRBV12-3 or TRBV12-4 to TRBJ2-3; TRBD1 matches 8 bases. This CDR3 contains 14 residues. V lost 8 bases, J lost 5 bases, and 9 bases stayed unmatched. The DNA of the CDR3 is TGTGCCAGCGTTACGACAGGGGAGGAAGATACGCAGTATTTT. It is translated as CASVTTGEEDTQYF.

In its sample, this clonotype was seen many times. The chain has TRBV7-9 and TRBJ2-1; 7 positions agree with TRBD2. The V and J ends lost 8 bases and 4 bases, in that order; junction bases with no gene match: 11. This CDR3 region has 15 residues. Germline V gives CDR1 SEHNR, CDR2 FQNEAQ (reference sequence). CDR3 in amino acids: CASSTERGPYNEQFF. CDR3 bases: TGTGCCAGCTCCACAGAGCGGGGCCCGTACAATGAGCAGTTCTTC.

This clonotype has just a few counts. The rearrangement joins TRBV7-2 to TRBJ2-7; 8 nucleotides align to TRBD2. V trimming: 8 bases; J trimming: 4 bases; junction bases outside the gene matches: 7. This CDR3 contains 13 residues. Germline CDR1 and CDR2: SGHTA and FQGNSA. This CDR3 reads CASGGGPAYEQYF. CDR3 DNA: TGTGCCAGCGGCGGGGGGCCGGCTTACGAGCAGTACTTC.

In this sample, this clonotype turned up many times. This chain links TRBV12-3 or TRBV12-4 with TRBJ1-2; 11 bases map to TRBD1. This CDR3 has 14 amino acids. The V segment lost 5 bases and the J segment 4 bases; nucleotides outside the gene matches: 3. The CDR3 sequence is CASSRTGGAYGYTF. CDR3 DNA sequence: TGTGCCAGCAGTCGGACAGGGGGCGCCTATGGCTACACCTTC.